Below, 15 T cell receptor beta chains from the same sample are listed, as sequenced in a study of HIV-infected patients and healthy controls. TCRdb ran MiXCR on the 5' RACE reads and lists one entry per CDR3 protein. The table shows under 70,000 distinct CDR3 sequences, with under 25% occurring only once. The sequenced sample consisted of CD4+ T cells from blood. These receptors were collected from a human donor in good health.

In its sample, this clonotype was seen a few times. V gene TRBV9 combines with J gene TRBJ2-3, with TRBD2 as a possible D gene (6 bases). Trimming left V 3 bases short and J 1 base short, with 12 bases between. Germline V gene lookup returns CDR1 SGDLS and CDR2 YYNGEE. The CDR3 runs to 15 residues. The DNA for the CDR3 is TGTGCCAGCAGCGAGACGGGGACTGGCACAGATACGCAGTATTTT. Its translation is CASSETGTGTDTQYF.

CDR3 nucleotides: TGTGCCAGCAGTTACGGGGGGCAGGGGGCCTCCTACGAGCAGTACTTC. Its translation: CASSYGGQGASYEQYF. This chain links TRBV6-5 with TRBJ2-7; 8 bases are a match to TRBD1. Germline CDR1 reads MNHEY; CDR2 reads SVGAGI. The CDR3 sequence is 16 residues long. V lost 2 bases and J lost 0; bases outside the gene matches: 6.

This clonotype was picked up many times. The J gene is TRBJ1-2, the V gene TRBV7-2, with 9 nucleotides matching TRBD1. The ends lost 1 base at V and 8 bases at J; junction bases unmatched: 5. Germline loops: CDR1 SGHTA, CDR2 FQGNSA. The length of the CDR3 is 14 residues. This CDR3 reads CASSLVGQGGGYTF. The CDR3, as DNA: TGTGCCAGCAGCTTAGTGGGACAGGGCGGAGGCTACACCTTC.

Turning to this clonotype: This could be a read error, since a much larger clone is one nucleotide away. The rearrangement joins TRBV27 to TRBJ2-7; no reliable D call. CDR3 size: 16 residues. The germline V gene has CDR1 MNHEY and CDR2 SMNVEV (reference sequence). The V gene lost 0 bases and the J gene lost 9 bases, with 21 bases spanning the gap. This CDR3 reads CASSLSQTTPGSGQYF. The CDR3 DNA reads TGTGCCAGCAGTTTATCCCAGACCACACCTGGGTCCGGGCAGTACTTC.

This rearrangement joins TRBV20-1 to TRBJ1-1; D unclear. CDR3 size: 13 residues. The V gene lost 0 bases and the J gene lost 9 bases, with 14 bases spanning the gap. Looked up from germline, CDR1 is DFQATT and CDR2 is SNEGSKA (reference sequence). Here the CDR3 DNA reads TGCAGTGCTAGAGAGGGAAAGGGAAACAAAGCTTTCTTT. Its protein is CSAREGKGNKAFF.

The chain is built from TRBV19 and TRBJ2-5, with D possibly matching TRBD1 (5 bases). This CDR3 contains 14 residues. Per germline, CDR1 LNHDA and CDR2 SQIVND (reference sequence). V was clipped by 5 bases and J by 2 bases, with 12 bases between them. The CDR3 region has the DNA TGTGCCAGTAGTCATCAGGGTTTACAAGAGACCCAGTACTTC. It specifies CASSHQGLQETQYF.

The chain combines TRBV19 with TRBJ2-7; TRBD1 or TRBD2 may be the D gene (5 bases each). V shed 6 bases and J shed 2 bases, with 14 bases lying between them. Germline V gene sequence: CDR1 LNHDA, CDR2 SQIVND (reference sequence). This CDR3 contains 14 residues. In DNA form, the CDR3 reads TGTGCCAGTAGGGGACCCGGGGTCCCCTACGAGCAGTACTTC. Residues: CASRGPGVPYEQYF.

The chain combines TRBV3-1 with TRBJ2-3; 9 nucleotides agree with TRBD2. J gave up 2 bases and V 4 bases, and 4 bases lay outside the gene matches. The CDR3 extends over 15 amino acids. The germline gives CDR1 LGHDT, CDR2 YNNKEL (reference sequence). Here the CDR3 DNA reads TGTGCCAGCAGCCTCAGCGGGGGGTCCACAGATACGCAGTATTTT. It encodes CASSLSGGSTDTQYF.

Ten or more counts support this clonotype. J is TRBJ1-6 and V is TRBV20-1; D possibly corresponds to TRBD1 (5 bases). With 1 base removed from V and 0 bases from J, the gap between germline ends came to 10 bases. CDR1 is DFQATT and CDR2 is SNEGSKA in the germline V gene (reference sequence). This CDR3 has 16 residues. The CDR3 region is CSARGWGSSYNSPLHF. DNA of the CDR3: TGCAGTGCTAGAGGGTGGGGGAGCTCCTATAATTCACCCCTCCACTTT.

This chain joins TRBV19 and TRBJ1-5; D is unresolved. V was trimmed by 4 bases and J by 3 bases, leaving 10 bases between them. Looked up from germline, CDR1 is LNHDA and CDR2 is SQIVND (reference sequence). CDR3 length: 14 residues. The CDR3 region has the DNA TGTGCCAGTAGTAAGGTGGGATTCAATCAGCCCCAGCATTTT. It is translated as CASSKVGFNQPQHF.

This clonotype was picked up a small number of times. The CDR3 region has the DNA TGCAGCGTTCCAGGCGGGACTAGCGGGAGTGTGAGCACCGGGGAGCTGTTTTTT. This sequence encodes CSVPGGTSGSVSTGELFF. The gene calls are TRBV29-1 and TRBJ2-2; TRBD2 aligns across 14 bases. This CDR3 is built from 18 residues. Looked up from germline, CDR1 is SQVTM and CDR2 is ANQGSEA. Trimming at V came to 5 bases and at J to 4 bases, leaving 12 bases not matched to a gene.

The V gene is TRBV30, the J gene TRBJ2-1; D remains ambiguous. This CDR3 has 16 residues. The V end lost 5 bases, the J end lost 6 bases, and 23 bases lay between the germline ends. Germline CDR1 reads GTSNPN; CDR2 reads SVGIG (reference sequence). The CDR3 region is CAWRASGRRMINEQFF. The CDR3, as DNA: TGTGCCTGGCGCGCTAGTGGGCGTAGGATGATCAATGAGCAGTTCTTC.

This clonotype came up many times. The rearrangement links TRBV12-3 or TRBV12-4 to TRBJ2-3; D gene ambiguous. V was cut by 0 bases and J by 3 bases, with 10 bases left in between. CDR3 length: 15 amino acids. CDR3 region: CASSLASGRTDTQYF. The CDR3 coding sequence is TGTGCCAGCAGTTTAGCGTCGGGTAGAACAGATACGCAGTATTTT.

This clonotype was detected a few times. The chain employs TRBV29-1 and TRBJ1-2, with a tentative D call TRBD1 (6 bases). In germline, CDR1 is SQVTM, CDR2 ANQGSEA. This CDR3 has 13 amino acids. The V gene lost 4 bases and the J gene lost 4 bases, with 13 bases spanning the gap. This CDR3 reads CSVVVAGVYGYTF. CDR3 nucleotide sequence: TGCAGCGTTGTGGTTGCAGGGGTCTATGGCTACACCTTC.

This clonotype was observed a few times. The V call is TRBV30, the J call TRBJ2-2, with 12 nucleotides matching TRBD2. Germline CDR1 reads GTSNPN; CDR2 reads SVGIG (reference sequence). The CDR3 consists of 16 residues. V was pared by 3 bases and J by 2 bases, with 4 bases of the junction left unmatched. CDR3 in amino acids: CAWRPGLAGNTGELFF. CDR3 nucleotides: TGTGCCTGGAGACCAGGACTAGCGGGAAACACCGGGGAGCTGTTTTTT.